One TCR beta chain is described in this entry. As yet, its antigen is unknown. Both 60 Vbeta primers and 13 Jbeta primers went into the PCR. The data were produced by immunoSEQ multiplex PCR, yet TCRdb's version contains in-frame clones alone and is incomplete. Among some 130,000 clones, approximately 70% were seen once, and the ten largest hold 2% to 2.5%. This entry belongs to a study of cytomegalovirus exposure and HLA in healthy donors. Study observations and caveats: Using the classifier, cytomegalovirus status was reportedly diagnosed with high specificity and sensitivity. The study listed roughly 150 cytomegalovirus-associated TCR beta chains.

The CDR3 is made up of 15 amino acids. Deletions cut 3 bases from V and 2 bases from J, with 13 bases between. CDR1 and CDR2 (germline): KGHSH, LQKENI. This clonotype was sampled from a woman aged 55 to 70 in good health and CMV-seropositive. The sequenced sample was PBMCs. The chain couples TRBV18 to TRBJ1-1; D is possibly TRBD1 (5 bases). The CDR3 nucleotides read TGTGCCAGCTCACCTATCGGAGACAGTAACACTGAAGCTTTCTTT. This encodes CASSPIGDSNTEAFF.